This T cell receptor beta chain was documented in a study of response to subunit inactivated influenza vaccine. TCRdb re-called the RT-PCR reads through MiXCR, storing one row per CDR3 protein. The table shows approximately 500,000 distinct CDR3 sequences, with under 30% occurring only once. The CDR3 spans 15 residues. In germline, CDR1 is LNHNV, CDR2 YYDKDF (reference sequence). The J segment lost 5 bases and the V segment lost 4 bases, leaving 7 bases of the junction unmatched. The same sample was also used in a study of T cells expressing NK-cell markers. This second report adds: Beta-chain TCR cDNA was generated via 5'RACE template switching with UMIs. The study drew TCR beta repertoires from sorted CD3+CD56+NKG2C+, CD3+CD56+NKG2C- and CD3+CD56-NKG2C+ T cells. Within several experiments, an anti-gamma-delta TCR antibody kept the sorting limited to alpha-beta TCR T cells. In a group of several donors, dominant NKG2C+ clonotypes represented roughly 1.0-7.5% of CD8+ T cells.

This chain connects TRBV15 to TRBJ1-4; 7 bases line up with TRBD1. The origin of this receptor is a man in his fifties who received an inactivated influenza vaccine. Sequenced material: CD4+ T cells sorted from PBMCs, taken approximately 12 days after vaccination. CDR3 in DNA: TGTGCCACCAGCACGAAGGGACAGCGGAATGAAAAACTGTTTTTT. Its translation: CATSTKGQRNEKLFF.